Listed below are T cell receptor beta chains from one sample, sequenced in a study of T-cell memory formation after mild COVID-19. TCRdb itself ran the 5' RACE reads through MiXCR, one entry per CDR3 protein. The sample lists 300,000 to 350,000 distinct CDR3 sequences, approximately 12% occurring once. The sample consisted of PBMCs or a T cell subset sorted from them (not recorded which). The origin of the receptors is a young man who had mild COVID-19 (a few samples of this study predate the infection). Cell type and time point are not known. The CDR3 runs from the conserved cysteine through the conserved F or W. D genes are given only for firm matches. Clone size is not always given. Where it is, it says once, few, many or a class for expanded clones.

j_call | clone_size | d_call | v_call | cdr3_nt | cdr3_aa
TRBJ1-4 | few | NA | TRBV2 | TGTGCCAGCAGTGAATTGGGTGAACTGTTTTTT | CASSELGELFF
TRBJ2-1 | few | TRBD1 | TRBV5-1 | TGCGCCAGCAGCTTGGGACAGGGGGGAGATTACAATGAGCAGTTCTTC | CASSLGQGGDYNEQFF
TRBJ2-3 | NA | NA | TRBV4-3 | TGCGCCAGCAGCCTGACGGCGTGGACTAGCACAGATACGCAGTATTTT | CASSLTAWTSTDTQYF
TRBJ1-2 | NA | NA | TRBV7-2 | TGTGCCAGCAGCTTAGAGGGGGGACGCTTCGCCAGGCAAAACTATGGCTACACCTTC | CASSLEGGRFARQNYGYTF
TRBJ2-2 | few | NA | TRBV28 | TGTGCCAGCAGTCTCCGGACATACACCGGGGAGCTGTTTTTT | CASSLRTYTGELFF
TRBJ2-3 | few | NA | TRBV20-1 | TGCAGTGCTAGAGTTACCTCGGGCACAGATACGCAGTATTTT | CSARVTSGTDTQYF
TRBJ1-2 | many | NA | TRBV4-2 | TGTGCCAGCAGCCAAGATCGCGGGGACTATGGCTACACCTTC | CASSQDRGDYGYTF
TRBJ2-7 | few | NA | TRBV5-5 | TGTGCCAGCAGGTCGGGGCCGGACGGATACTACGAGCAGTACTTC | CASRSGPDGYYEQYF
TRBJ1-6 | few | TRBD1 | TRBV9 | TGTGCCAGCAGCCCGCAACCACAGGGGTCGGGGTCACCCCTCCACTTT | CASSPQPQGSGSPLHF
TRBJ1-3 | few | NA | TRBV5-1 | TGCGCCAGCAGCCCCGGGACCGCTCTTTCTGGAAACACCATATATTTT | CASSPGTALSGNTIYF
TRBJ2-6 | NA | NA | TRBV6-6 | TGTGCCAGCATCCCTAGATTCTCTGGGGCCAACGTCCTGACTTTC | CASIPRFSGANVLTF
TRBJ2-1 | many | TRBD1 | TRBV5-1 | TGCGCCAGCACCCCGGACAGGGCCGTCAATGAGCAGTTCTTC | CASTPDRAVNEQFF
TRBJ2-3 | NA | NA | TRBV7-6 | TGTGCCAGCGAGCCCCTGGGTTCCGAAGTTCGGACAGATACGCAGTATTTT | CASEPLGSEVRTDTQYF
TRBJ2-5 | few | NA | TRBV18 | TGTGCCAGCTCACCTTGGATCGGACGAGAGACCCAGTACTTC | CASSPWIGRETQYF
TRBJ1-2 | many | NA | TRBV4-3 | TGCGCCAGCAGCCCGGACCGCTATGGCTACACCTTC | CASSPDRYGYTF
TRBJ2-1 | many | NA | TRBV4-1 | TGCGCCAGCAGCCAAGTCGACCTAGTTTCCTACAATGAGCAGTTCTTC | CASSQVDLVSYNEQFF
TRBJ1-2 | NA | TRBD1 | TRBV27 | TGTGCCAGCAGTTTGGAGGGGGCGGGGGGCTACACCTTC | CASSLEGAGGYTF
TRBJ1-5 | many | NA | TRBV11-2 | TGTGCCAGCAGCCCCTCTCGGGGGAGCGTGGAGCCCCAGCATTTT | CASSPSRGSVEPQHF
TRBJ2-1 | few | NA | TRBV27 | TGTGCCAGCAGTTTATTCCTTGAGACAGGGAGGAATGAGCAGTTCTTC | CASSLFLETGRNEQFF
TRBJ2-3 | NA | NA | TRBV20-1 | TGCAGTGCTTCTTCCGCGAACACAGATACGCAGTATTTT | CSASSANTDTQYF
TRBJ1-1 | few | NA | TRBV4-3 | TGCGCCAGCAGCCAAGAAGGAGGGAACACTGAAGCTTTCTTT | CASSQEGGNTEAFF
TRBJ2-1 | NA | TRBD1 | TRBV11-3 | TGTGCCAGCAGCTCCGACAGGGAGAAGGGCTCCTACAATGAGCAGTTCTTC | CASSSDREKGSYNEQFF
TRBJ2-2 | NA | NA | TRBV5-1 | TGCGCCAGCAGCTTCTGGGCTTTGACCGGGGAGCTGTTTTTT | CASSFWALTGELFF
TRBJ2-1 | NA | NA | TRBV6-5 | TGTGCCAGCAGCCAAAGCCGATACGGCGGGCGGAATGAGCAGTTCTTC | CASSQSRYGGRNEQFF
TRBJ2-3 | NA | NA | TRBV25-1 | TGTGCCAGCAGTGAGACAGTTTCGTCGGGCGCAGATACGCAGTATTTT | CASSETVSSGADTQYF
TRBJ2-5 | few | NA | TRBV4-1 | TGCGCCAGCAGCTCAGGACAGAACCAAGAGTACCAGTACTTC | CASSSGQNQEYQYF
TRBJ1-2 | NA | TRBD1 | TRBV20-1 | TGCAGTGCTAGAGGGTTTGGGACAGGGAGAGGCTACACCTTC | CSARGFGTGRGYTF
TRBJ2-5 | NA | NA | TRBV6-5 | TGTGCCAGCACAGCGTGGGGTTTAGAGACCCAGTACTTC | CASTAWGLETQYF
TRBJ2-5 | NA | NA | TRBV5-1 | TGCGCCAGCGCTCGGGAGGGGGCCGAGACCCAGTACTTC | CASAREGAETQYF
TRBJ2-7 | few | TRBD2 | TRBV18 | TGTGCCAGCTCGACTAGCGATTTGGGGGAGCAGTACTTC | CASSTSDLGEQYF
TRBJ1-2 | few | NA | TRBV15 | TGTGCCACCAGCAGAGTGGCGGGGGGCTACACCTTC | CATSRVAGGYTF
TRBJ1-6 | NA | NA | TRBV4-1 | TGCGCCAGCAGCCAAGCCCGACGTGCAGATTCACCCCTCCACTTT | CASSQARRADSPLHF
TRBJ2-3 | few | NA | TRBV15 | TGTGCCACCAGCAGAGATGTGGCAGGGAGTGGAGATACGCAGTATTTT | CATSRDVAGSGDTQYF
TRBJ1-2 | few | NA | TRBV9 | TGTGCCAGCAGCGCCTCCGGACAAAACTATGGCTACACCTTC | CASSASGQNYGYTF
TRBJ2-7 | NA | NA | TRBV6-5 | TGTGCCAGCAGTTACCGTCGGGGTTACGAGCAGTACTTC | CASSYRRGYEQYF
TRBJ2-4 | few | NA | TRBV6-1 | TGTGCCAGCAGTGAAAAGAAGGGGGGAGGATTGACCAAAAACATTCAGTACTTC | CASSEKKGGGLTKNIQYF
TRBJ2-5 | NA | NA | TRBV9 | TGTGCCAGCATCGTAGAGACCCAGTACTTC | CASIVETQYF
TRBJ2-5 | many | TRBD1 | TRBV4-3 | TGCGCCAGCAGCCGAGACAGGGGGCGCGTGGAGACCCAGTACTTC | CASSRDRGRVETQYF
TRBJ2-1 | NA | TRBD1 | TRBV11-1 | TGTGCCAGCAGTCCCGGGACAGCCTACAATGAGCAGTTCTTC | CASSPGTAYNEQFF
TRBJ2-7 | NA | TRBD2 | TRBV6-2/TRBV6-3 | TGTGCCAGCAGTTGGCGGGGGGACCTCGACGAGCAGTACTTC | CASSWRGDLDEQYF
TRBJ2-6 | NA | NA | TRBV7-9 | TGTGCCAGCAGCGGGATGGGAGGGGGCCCGTCTGGGGCCAACGTCCTGACTTTC | CASSGMGGGPSGANVLTF
TRBJ1-1 | few | NA | TRBV6-2/TRBV6-3 | TGTGCCAGCAGTTACTCGAGAGCCGCTTTCTTT | CASSYSRAAFF
TRBJ1-5 | few | NA | TRBV27 | TGTGCCAGCATCCAAACCACCAAGGTCGGAAGACACAATCAGCCCCAGCATTTT | CASIQTTKVGRHNQPQHF
TRBJ1-2 | NA | NA | TRBV5-4 | TGTGCCAGCAGCCCCGCGGCGCTAAACTATGGCTACACCTTC | CASSPAALNYGYTF
TRBJ1-1 | few | NA | TRBV5-5 | TGTGCCAGCAGCTGGAACACAGGGAACACTGAAGCTTTCTTT | CASSWNTGNTEAFF
TRBJ2-7 | NA | TRBD2 | TRBV6-2/TRBV6-3 | TGTGCCAGCAGCTCGCCCAGGACTAGCGGGAATATCTACGAGCAGTACTTC | CASSSPRTSGNIYEQYF
TRBJ2-1 | few | NA | TRBV7-2 | TGTGCCAGCAGCCCCCCCGGCCCCGATTACAATGAGCAGTTCTTC | CASSPPGPDYNEQFF
TRBJ1-1 | few | NA | TRBV29-1 | TGCAGCGAACGGACTGTTAACACTGAAGCTTTCTTT | CSERTVNTEAFF
TRBJ1-4 | NA | NA | TRBV3-1 | TGTGCCAGCAGCACTAGGGGCGCAGCTAATGAAAAACTGTTTTTT | CASSTRGAANEKLFF
TRBJ2-3 | few | NA | TRBV10-3 | TGTGCCATCAGTGAGTCGACAGACGCAGGGGATACGCAGTATTTT | CAISESTDAGDTQYF
TRBJ2-1 | NA | TRBD1 | TRBV4-3 | TGCGCCAGCAGCCAAAGACAGGGGGCCGGTGAGCAGTTCTTC | CASSQRQGAGEQFF
TRBJ2-2 | many | NA | TRBV6-2/TRBV6-3 | TGTGCCAGCAGTTGGACAGTCACCGGGGAGCTGTTTTTT | CASSWTVTGELFF
TRBJ2-5 | many | TRBD2 | TRBV20-1 | TGCAGTGCTGGAACAGCGGGGGGGCCGCTGGAGACCCAGTACTTC | CSAGTAGGPLETQYF